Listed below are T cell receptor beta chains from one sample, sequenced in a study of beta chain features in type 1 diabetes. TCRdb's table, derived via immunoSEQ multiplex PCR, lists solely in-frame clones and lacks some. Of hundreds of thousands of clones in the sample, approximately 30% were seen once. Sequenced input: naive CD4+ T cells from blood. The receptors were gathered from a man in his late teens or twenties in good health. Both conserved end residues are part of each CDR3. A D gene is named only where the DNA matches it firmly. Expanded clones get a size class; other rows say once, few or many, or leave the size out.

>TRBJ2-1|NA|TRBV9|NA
CASSVGSVNEQFF
TGTGCCAGCAGCGTAGGTAGCGTGAATGAGCAGTTCTTC
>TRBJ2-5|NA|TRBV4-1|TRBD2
CASRLVAGGPETQYF
TGCGCCAGCAGACTGGTTGCGGGAGGGCCAGAGACCCAGTACTTC
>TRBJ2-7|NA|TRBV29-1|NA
CSVGTDSNYEQYF
TGCAGCGTTGGGACAGACTCGAACTACGAGCAGTACTTC
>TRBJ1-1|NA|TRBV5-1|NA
CASSLSWQTEAFF
TGCGCCAGCAGCTTGAGTTGGCAAACTGAAGCTTTCTTT
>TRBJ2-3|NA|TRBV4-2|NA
CASSHGTLGGTDTQYF
TGTGCCAGCAGCCATGGGACCCTGGGGGGCACAGATACGCAGTATTTT
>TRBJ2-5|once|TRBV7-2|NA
CASSPLQETQYF
TGTGCCAGCAGCCCGCTCCAAGAGACCCAGTACTTC
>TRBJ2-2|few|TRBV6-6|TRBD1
CASSSPGQGSGELFF
TGTGCCAGCAGCAGCCCGGGACAGGGTTCCGGGGAGCTGTTTTTT
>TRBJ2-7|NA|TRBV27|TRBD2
CASSSYLLADEQYF
TGTGCCAGCAGTTCCTACCTACTAGCGGACGAGCAGTACTTC
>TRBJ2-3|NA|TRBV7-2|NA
CASSGTPLGYTDTQYF
TGTGCCAGCAGCGGAACCCCTTTGGGGTACACAGATACGCAGTATTTT
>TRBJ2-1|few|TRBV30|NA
CAWSFYNEQFF
TGTGCCTGGAGTTTCTACAATGAGCAGTTCTTC
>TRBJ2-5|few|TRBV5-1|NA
CASSVEMRGPEETQYF
TGCGCCAGCAGCGTGGAAATGAGGGGCCCGGAAGAGACCCAGTACTTC
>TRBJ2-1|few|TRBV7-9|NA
CASSSFGRDPRAPEQFF
TGTGCCAGCAGCAGCTTCGGCCGGGACCCAAGGGCCCCTGAGCAGTTCTTC
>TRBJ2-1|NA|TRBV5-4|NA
CASSLAYGQGEQFF
TGTGCCAGCAGCTTGGCCTACGGCCAGGGTGAGCAGTTCTTC
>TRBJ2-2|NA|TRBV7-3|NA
CASSPRDTNTGELFF
TGTGCCAGCAGCCCCAGAGACACTAACACCGGGGAGCTGTTTTTT
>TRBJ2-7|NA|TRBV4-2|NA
CASSQEEDPPVYEQYF
TGTGCCAGCAGCCAAGAGGAAGACCCGCCTGTCTACGAGCAGTACTTC
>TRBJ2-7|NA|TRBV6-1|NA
CACSGTRSYEQYF
TGTGCCTGCTCCGGGACGCGATCCTACGAGCAGTACTTC
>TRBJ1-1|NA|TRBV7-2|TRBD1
CASSLRTGEAFF
TGTGCCAGCAGCTTACGGACAGGTGAAGCTTTCTTT
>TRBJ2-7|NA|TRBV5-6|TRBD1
CASSSPGQISYEQYF
TGTGCCAGCAGCTCACCGGGACAGATAAGCTACGAGCAGTACTTC
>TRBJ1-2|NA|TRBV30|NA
CAWSVTGKGYTF
TGTGCCTGGAGTGTAACCGGGAAGGGCTACACCTTC
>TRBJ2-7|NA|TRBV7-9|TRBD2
CASSLVASGPFEQYF
TGTGCCAGCAGCTTAGTCGCTAGCGGACCTTTCGAGCAGTACTTC
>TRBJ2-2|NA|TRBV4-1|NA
CASSQDVFTGELFF
TGCGCCAGCAGCCAAGACGTGTTCACCGGGGAGCTGTTTTTT
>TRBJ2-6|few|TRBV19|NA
CASSIGGSGANVLTF
TGTGCCAGTAGTATTGGAGGGTCTGGGGCCAACGTCCTGACTTTC
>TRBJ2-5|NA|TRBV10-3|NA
CAISDAGIQTQYF
TGTGCCATCAGTGATGCGGGCATCCAGACCCAGTACTTC
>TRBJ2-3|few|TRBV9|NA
CASSADGPSTDTQYF
TGTGCCAGCAGCGCGGACGGACCATCGACAGATACGCAGTATTTT
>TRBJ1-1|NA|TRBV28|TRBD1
CASSWTWTGENTEAFF
TGTGCCAGCAGCTGGACCTGGACAGGAGAGAACACTGAAGCTTTCTTT
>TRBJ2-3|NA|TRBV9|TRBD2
CASSVAQRGGTDTQYF
TGTGCCAGCAGCGTAGCCCAGCGGGGAGGCACAGATACGCAGTATTTT
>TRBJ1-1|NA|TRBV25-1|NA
CARNAEAFF
TGTGCCAGAAACGCTGAAGCTTTCTTT
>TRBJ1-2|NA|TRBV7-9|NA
CASSLEPGGNYGYTF
TGTGCCAGCAGCCTCGAACCGGGAGGGAACTATGGCTACACCTTC
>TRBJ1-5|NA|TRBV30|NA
CAWTRGVGNQPQHF
TGTGCCTGGACCAGAGGTGTGGGCAATCAGCCCCAGCATTTT
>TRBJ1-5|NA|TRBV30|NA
CAWSVSSNQPQHF
TGTGCCTGGAGTGTCAGCTCCAATCAGCCCCAGCATTTT
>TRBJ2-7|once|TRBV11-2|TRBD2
CASSPQLAGAGNEQYF
TGTGCCAGCAGCCCCCAGCTAGCGGGAGCAGGAAACGAGCAGTACTTC
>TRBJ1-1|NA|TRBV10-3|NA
CAISDGNTEAFF
TGTGCCATCAGTGATGGGAACACTGAAGCTTTCTTT
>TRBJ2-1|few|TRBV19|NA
CASSRRPTGYNEQFF
TGTGCCAGTAGTCGTAGACCTACTGGCTACAATGAGCAGTTCTTC
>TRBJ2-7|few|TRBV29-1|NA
CSVIPQGPYEQYF
TGCAGCGTTATCCCGCAGGGCCCCTACGAGCAGTACTTC
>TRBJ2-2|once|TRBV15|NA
CATSRDNAYNTGELFF
TGTGCCACCAGCAGAGATAACGCTTATAACACCGGGGAGCTGTTTTTT
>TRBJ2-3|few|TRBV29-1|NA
CSVVVGPGATDTQYF
TGCAGCGTAGTTGTGGGTCCGGGAGCCACAGATACGCAGTATTTT
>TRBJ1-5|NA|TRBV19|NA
CASSIQGSQPQHF
TGTGCCAGTAGTATACAGGGAAGTCAGCCCCAGCATTTT
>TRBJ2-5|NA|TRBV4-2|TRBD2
CASSQGGVAGLETQYF
TGTGCCAGCAGCCAAGGAGGCGTAGCGGGCTTGGAGACCCAGTACTTC
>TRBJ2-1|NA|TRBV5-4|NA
CASRSSVPSYNEQFF
TGTGCCAGCAGGAGTAGCGTTCCCTCCTACAATGAGCAGTTCTTC
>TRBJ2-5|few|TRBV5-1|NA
CASSSGRRETQYF
TGCGCCAGCAGCTCGGGAAGGAGAGAGACCCAGTACTTC
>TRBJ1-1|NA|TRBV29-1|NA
CSTGHPNTEAFF
TGCAGCACAGGACACCCGAACACTGAAGCTTTCTTT
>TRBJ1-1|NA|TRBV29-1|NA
CSVGRGNTEAFF
TGCAGCGTTGGCAGGGGGAACACTGAAGCTTTCTTT
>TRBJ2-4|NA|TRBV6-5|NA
CASSSDARIQYF
TGTGCCAGCTCATCAGACGCACGCATTCAGTACTTC
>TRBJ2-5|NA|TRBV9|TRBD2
CASSVTSGRAGETQYF
TGTGCCAGCAGCGTTACTAGCGGGAGGGCCGGTGAGACCCAGTACTTC
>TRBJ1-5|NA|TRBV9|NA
CASSRTESQPQHF
TGTGCCAGCAGCCGGACCGAGAGTCAGCCCCAGCATTTT
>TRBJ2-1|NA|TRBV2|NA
CASSPGSEQFF
TGTGCCAGCAGTCCAGGGAGTGAGCAGTTCTTC